The 27 T cell receptor beta chains below all came from one sample that was sequenced in a study of T cell responses to AZD1222 COVID-19 vaccine. This table comes from immunoSEQ multiplex PCR, and its TCRdb copy is limited to in-frame clones, with some not included. This table has 120,000 to 150,000 clones, approximately 92% appearing once. The source material was peripheral blood, sampled on day 0 of AZD1222 vaccination. The receptors shown here come from an adult in good health.

In this sample, this clone turned up once. The chain has TRBV3-1 (or the pseudogene TRBV3-2) and TRBJ2-7, with D maybe TRBD2 (5 bases). V gave up 0 bases and J gave up 2 bases, with 11 bases separating them. Germline V gene data show CDR1 as LGHDT and CDR2 as YNNKEL (reference sequence). CDR3 length: 15 residues. The CDR3 DNA follows: TGTGCCAGCAGCCAAGAGGCCAGCGGTCCCTACGAGCAGTACTTC. This sequence encodes CASSQEASGPYEQYF.

This rearrangement joins TRBV15 to TRBJ2-2; tentative D call: TRBD2 (7 bases). The CDR3 has 13 residues. With 5 bases removed from V and 6 bases from J, the gap between germline ends came to 10 bases. Germline V gives CDR1 LNHNV, CDR2 YYDKDF (reference sequence). The CDR3 DNA sequence: TGTGCCACCAGCCGGGGGGCTTCCGGGGAGCTGTTTTTT. Its translation is CATSRGASGELFF.

The V call is TRBV28, the J call TRBJ1-6; tentative D call: TRBD1 (5 bases). Trimming pared 6 bases from V and 9 bases from J, leaving 15 bases between. Per germline, CDR1 MDHEN and CDR2 SYDVKM. The CDR3 covers 14 residues. Here the CDR3 DNA reads TGTGCCAGCAGAAAGGCGGGCGGGGGTTCACCCCTCCACTTT. Amino acids: CASRKAGGGSPLHF.

The rearrangement joins TRBV7-9 to TRBJ1-5; no clear D. CDR3 length: 13 amino acids. Trimming took 3 bases from V and 5 from J, leaving 8 bases between them. CDR1 and CDR2 from the germline V gene are SEHNR and FQNEAQ (reference sequence). CDR3 DNA sequence: TGTGCCAGCAGCTTCGGACCCGATCAGCCCCAGCATTTT. Its protein is CASSFGPDQPQHF. The entire variable domain, with the rest obtained from reference TRBV7-9 and TRBJ1-5, is as follows: DTGVSQNPRHKITKRGQNVTFRCDPISEHNRLYWYRQTLGQGPEFLTYFQNEAQLEKSRLLSDRFSAERPKGSFSTLEIQRTEQGDSAMYLCASSFGPDQPQHFGDGTRLSIL.

This clone has just one count. The chain employs TRBV10-3 and TRBJ1-1; 10 bases fit TRBD1. Germline V lookup: CDR1 ENHRY, CDR2 SYGVKD. The CDR3 consists of 14 residues. The V gene end was trimmed by 5 bases and the J gene end by 3 bases; junction bases not matched to a gene: 3. The CDR3 nucleotides read TGTGCCATCAGTTCGGACAGGGGGGACACTGAAGCTTTCTTT. This codes for CAISSDRGDTEAFF.

The gene calls are TRBV5-8 and TRBJ1-2; the D is unclear. The CDR3 is 18 amino acids. CDR1 and CDR2 from the germline V gene are SGHTS and YDEGEE. V lost 0 bases, J lost 0 bases, and 18 bases lay in between. DNA of the CDR3: TGTGCCAGCAGCTTGGCCAATGAAGACTTACTTACTAACTATGGCTACACCTTC. Translated, it gives CASSLANEDLLTNYGYTF.

The chain combines TRBV19 with TRBJ1-1; D uncertain. The length of the CDR3 is 13 residues. The germline V gene encodes CDR1 LNHDA and CDR2 SQIVND (reference sequence). Between the trimmed V and J ends, which lost 9 bases and 0 bases, there was a span of 11 bases. For the CDR3, the DNA is TGTGCCAGCACTAAAACAGTGAACACTGAAGCTTTCTTT. Its translation is CASTKTVNTEAFF.

The chain couples TRBV21-1 to TRBJ2-2. TRBV21-1 is flagged as a pseudogene. The CDR3 has 13 residues. CDR3 DNA: TGTGCCAGCAGCCTCCGACCGGCCGGGGAGCTGTTTTTT. Its translation: CASSLRPAGELFF.

The chain couples TRBV13 to TRBJ1-1, with 11 bases identical to TRBD1. Per germline, CDR1 PRHDT and CDR2 FYEKMQ (reference sequence). The V gene end was trimmed by 4 bases and the J gene end by 1 base; junction bases not matched to a gene: 2. CDR3 length equals 15 residues. The CDR3 DNA is TGTGCCAGCAGCTGGGACAGGGGGTCGAACACTGAAGCTTTCTTT. Encoded protein: CASSWDRGSNTEAFF. The whole variable domain, remainder taken from reference TRBV13 and TRBJ1-1, is AAGVIQSPRHLIKEKRETATLKCYPIPRHDTVYWYQQGPGQDPQFLISFYEKMQSDKGSIPDRFSAQQFSDYHSELNMSSLELGDSALYFCASSWDRGSNTEAFFGQGTRLTVV.

The V gene is TRBV21-1, the J gene TRBJ1-5; the table's D call TRBD1 went unverified against the DNA. TRBV21-1 is noted as a pseudogene. The CDR3 consists of 19 residues. CDR3: CASSKLPGQGHYSNQPQHF. CDR3 nucleotides: TGTGCCAGCAGCAAACTTCCGGGGCAGGGGCATTATAGCAATCAGCCCCAGCATTTT.

This chain uses TRBV28 with TRBJ2-2, with TRBD1 identical over 8 bases. The CDR3 loop spans 16 amino acids. Germline CDR1 reads MDHEN; CDR2 reads SYDVKM. J gave up 2 bases and V 5 bases, and 7 bases lay outside the gene matches. DNA of the CDR3: TGTGCCAGCAGTGCTCTCGACAGGGGAAACACCGGGGAGCTGTTTTTT. It is translated as CASSALDRGNTGELFF.

This chain uses TRBV27 with TRBJ1-5, with 7 positions matching TRBD1. The germline CDR1 and CDR2 sequences are MNHEY and SMNVEV (reference sequence). There are 14 residues in the CDR3. The V segment lost 6 bases and the J segment 3 bases; nucleotides outside the gene matches: 5. The chain's CDR3 is CASRPTGDNQPQHF. The CDR3 coding sequence is TGTGCCAGCAGACCCACAGGGGACAATCAGCCCCAGCATTTT.

J is TRBJ2-2 and V is TRBV29-1, with D possibly TRBD1 on 5 matching bases. The V end lost 3 bases, the J end lost 4 bases, and 12 bases lay between the germline ends. In germline, CDR1 is SQVTM, CDR2 ANQGSEA. CDR3 length: 14 residues. CDR3 sequence (DNA): TGCAGCGTTGATGGTGGGGCCCCCACCGGGGAGCTGTTTTTT. This translates into CSVDGGAPTGELFF.

The V gene is TRBV9, the J gene TRBJ2-3; D not certain. V lost 2 bases to trimming and J lost 0 bases, with 13 bases between them. CDR1 is SGDLS, CDR2 YYNGEE, per germline. The CDR3 spans 16 residues. The DNA of the CDR3 is TGTGCCAGCAGCGTCTCAGTGGCTCCTAGCACAGATACGCAGTATTTT. Translating it yields CASSVSVAPSTDTQYF.

The chain recombines TRBV3-1 (or the pseudogene TRBV3-2) with TRBJ2-1; 10 bases line up with TRBD1. The CDR3 contains 12 residues. Germline V lookup: CDR1 LGHDT, CDR2 YNNKEL (reference sequence). With V trimmed by 2 bases and J by 13 bases, 2 bases remained unmatched. CDR3 in amino acids: CASSQRDRGQFF. The CDR3, as DNA: TGTGCCAGCAGCCAAAGGGACAGGGGACAGTTCTTC.

This chain joins TRBV9 and TRBJ2-1, with D unresolved. Germline assignment: CDR1 SGDLS and CDR2 YYNGEE. V lost 0 bases and J 0 bases, leaving 7 bases between the germline ends. The CDR3 has 15 amino acids. The CDR3 DNA sequence: TGTGCCAGCAGCGTAGAGGCCTTCTCCTACAATGAGCAGTTCTTC. It is translated as CASSVEAFSYNEQFF.

CDR3 in amino acids: CASSPHRRGSNQPQHF. DNA of the CDR3: TGTGCCAGCAGCCCCCACCGTAGGGGGTCCAATCAGCCCCAGCATTTT. V gene TRBV4-2 combines with J gene TRBJ1-5; D is perhaps TRBD1 (6 bases). The CDR3 consists of 16 residues. CDR1 LGHNA and CDR2 YNFKEQ come from the germline V gene. The germline V and J ends were trimmed by 4 bases and 3 bases, with 16 bases remaining between them.

The chain is built from TRBV10-3 and TRBJ2-7; possibly TRBD2 for D (5 bases). The CDR3 is 13 residues long. CDR1 is ENHRY, CDR2 SYGVKD, per germline. V gave up 2 bases and J gave up 7 bases, with 12 bases separating them. The DNA for the CDR3 is TGTGCCATCAGTGAGGCGCGGCCGGGAGAGCAGTACTTC. It codes for CAISEARPGEQYF.

The chain has TRBV5-1 and TRBJ1-2; D is perhaps TRBD1 (5 bases). Trimming removed 0 bases at V and 6 bases at J, with 15 bases between. Germline V gene sequence: CDR1 SGHRS, CDR2 YFSETQ. This CDR3 has 15 residues. The CDR3 spells CASSLEGQGLDGYTF. The CDR3 DNA follows: TGCGCCAGCAGCTTGGAGGGGCAGGGACTCGATGGCTACACCTTC.

The CDR3 coding sequence is TGTGCCAGCAGCTCTCTAGGGGGAGATGGAGATACGCAGTATTTT. The encoded protein is CASSSLGGDGDTQYF. The chain combines TRBV7-9 with TRBJ2-3; possible D gene TRBD1, 6 bases. Germline CDR1 is SEHNR and CDR2 is FQNEAQ (reference sequence). V lost 4 bases, J lost 5 bases, and 16 bases lay in between. The CDR3 runs to 15 residues.

The V call is TRBV18, the J call TRBJ2-7; TRBD2 is a possible D gene (7 bases). CDR1 KGHSH and CDR2 LQKENI come from the germline V gene. The CDR3 is 14 amino acids. V was shortened by 3 bases and J by 2 bases, with 11 bases between the two germline ends. CDR3 DNA: TGTGCCAGCTCACCGGCGGGGGCAACCTACGAGCAGTACTTC. Protein product: CASSPAGATYEQYF. The full variable domain, its missing parts supplied by reference TRBV18 and TRBJ2-7, is NAGVMQNPRHLVRRRGQEARLRCSPMKGHSHVYWYRQLPEEGLKFMVYLQKENIIDESGMPKERFSAEFPKEGPSILRIQQVVRGDSAAYFCASSPAGATYEQYFGPGTRLTVT.

This sequence joins TRBV7-8 and TRBJ2-1; D uncertain. The CDR3 loop spans 12 amino acids. V was pared by 5 bases and J by 11 bases, with 13 bases between. Germline-derived CDR1 and CDR2 are SGHVS and FQNEAQ. The CDR3 protein is CASSEQGLKQFF. The CDR3 DNA sequence: TGTGCCAGCAGCGAACAAGGATTGAAGCAGTTCTTC.

The gene calls are TRBV24-1 and TRBJ1-2; D perhaps matches TRBD1 (5 bases). The germline V gene has CDR1 KGHDR and CDR2 SFDVKD. The V end lost 2 bases, the J end lost 7 bases, and 13 bases lay between the germline ends. The CDR3 is 14 residues long. The CDR3 region is CATSDSHLGVGYTF. As DNA, the CDR3 is TGTGCCACCAGTGATTCGCATTTGGGGGTTGGCTACACCTTC.

The chain has TRBV21-1 and TRBJ2-3; the DNA was not compared with TRBD1, the D call given in the table. TRBV21-1 is listed as a pseudogene. CDR3 length equals 15 residues. DNA for the CDR3: TGTGCCAGCAGCAAAGCGGGACAGGGGCTAAATACGCAGTATTTT. Its translation: CASSKAGQGLNTQYF.

This chain joins TRBV19 and TRBJ2-5; weak D call: TRBD2 (6 bases). CDR1 is LNHDA, CDR2 SQIVND, per germline (reference sequence). CDR3 length equals 13 residues. Deletions cut 6 bases from V and 1 base from J, with 9 bases between. The CDR3 reads CASSGSIQETQYF. The CDR3 DNA is TGTGCCAGTAGCGGGAGTATCCAAGAGACCCAGTACTTC.

This rearrangement joins TRBV29-1 to TRBJ1-1; D ambiguous. There are 14 residues in the CDR3. Germline lookup yields CDR1 SQVTM and CDR2 ANQGSEA. V shed 2 bases and J shed 8 bases, with 18 bases lying between them. This chain's CDR3 is CSVEFRLNRGEAFF. DNA for the CDR3: TGCAGCGTTGAATTTAGGCTGAATAGAGGGGAAGCTTTCTTT.

This chain links TRBV19 with TRBJ2-1; 11 nucleotides line up with TRBD1. Germline V lookup: CDR1 LNHDA, CDR2 SQIVND (reference sequence). The J segment lost 9 bases and the V segment lost 7 bases, leaving 5 bases of the junction unmatched. The length of the CDR3 is 13 residues. CDR3 loop: CASIRTGGGEQFF. For the CDR3, the DNA is TGTGCCAGTATAAGGACAGGGGGCGGTGAGCAGTTCTTC.